These 23 T cell receptor beta chains came from one sample sequenced in a study of cytomegalovirus exposure and HLA in healthy donors. TCRdb's copy holds only in-frame clones and misses some; the assay was immunoSEQ multiplex PCR. The table records approximately 82,000 clones, approximately 95% of them present only once. The source material was PBMCs. These TCRs come from a woman younger than 35 in good health and CMV-seronegative.

V is TRBV4-1 and J is TRBJ2-6; D gene ambiguous. Germline assignment: CDR1 MGHRA and CDR2 YSYEKL. The CDR3 spans 15 residues. With 4 bases removed from V and 0 bases from J, the gap between germline ends came to 7 bases. CDR3 nucleotides: TGCGCCAGCAGCCGACAAATCTCTGGGGCCAACGTCCTGACTTTC. Its translation: CASSRQISGANVLTF.

The CDR3 bases are TGTGCCAGCAGTCCAGGGACTAGCGGGAGTTACGAGCAGTACTTC. Residues: CASSPGTSGSYEQYF. The chain recombines TRBV28 with TRBJ2-7, with TRBD2 matching 14 bases. The CDR3 runs to 15 residues. Germline V gene data show CDR1 as MDHEN and CDR2 as SYDVKM. After removal of 5 bases from V and 4 bases from J, the junction contained 4 bases not matched to a gene. Complete variable domain (other parts from reference TRBV28 and TRBJ2-7): DVKVTQSSRYLVKRTGEKVFLECVQDMDHENMFWYRQDPGLGLRLIYFSYDVKMKEKGDIPEGYSVSREKKERFSLILESASTNQTSMYLCASSPGTSGSYEQYFGPGTRLTVT.

This clone was observed a single time. The chain is built from TRBV7-9 and TRBJ2-1; weak D call: TRBD1 (6 bases). CDR1 SEHNR and CDR2 FQNEAQ come from the germline V gene (reference sequence). The CDR3 spans 16 residues. V was pared by 6 bases and J by 5 bases, with 20 bases between. The CDR3 DNA follows: TGTGCCAGCAGACGTCAGGGGAGTGGGATTAACAATGAGCAGTTCTTC. Encoded protein: CASRRQGSGINNEQFF.

The chain carries TRBV7-9 and TRBJ1-4; no firm D call. Germline CDR1 and CDR2: SEHNR and FQNEAQ (reference sequence). V lost 1 base and J 8 bases, leaving 8 bases between the germline ends. This CDR3 contains 13 residues. The CDR3 DNA sequence: TGTGCCAGCAGCTTAGGCAGTTCAGAAAAACTGTTTTTT. Its translation is CASSLGSSEKLFF.

The chain joins TRBV21-1 to TRBJ1-5. TRBV21-1 is termed a pseudogene. There are 16 residues in the CDR3. CDR3 in amino acids: CASSKARSPGNQPQHF. The CDR3 nucleotides are TGTGCCAGCAGCAAAGCACGGAGCCCGGGTAATCAGCCCCAGCATTTT.

This chain links TRBV14 with TRBJ2-5; 7 nucleotides match TRBD2. V lost 4 bases, J lost 6 bases, and 26 bases stayed unmatched. This CDR3 has 20 amino acids. Germline CDR1 reads SGHDN; CDR2 reads FVKESK. CDR3 DNA sequence: TGTGCCAGCAGCCCAAAACCCCGGGACGGGAGGAGGGGTCCTCAACAGACCCAGTACTTC. Protein product: CASSPKPRDGRRGPQQTQYF.

V is TRBV2 and J is TRBJ2-3; 9 bases align to TRBD1. Germline V gene data show CDR1 as SNHLY and CDR2 as FYNNEI. Germline trimming cut 10 bases from V and 3 bases from J; bases unmatched to any gene: 8. CDR3 length equals 14 residues. The DNA of the CDR3 is TGTGCCACCGAACGGGACAGGGTTACAGATACGCAGTATTTT. It encodes CATERDRVTDTQYF.

The chain couples TRBV27 to TRBJ1-1; 7 bases agree with TRBD1. The length of the CDR3 is 15 residues. The junction had 8 bases not matched to a gene; V was cut back by 5 bases and J by 2 bases. Per the germline V gene, CDR1 is MNHEY and CDR2 is SMNVEV (reference sequence). In DNA, the CDR3 is TGTGCCAGCAGTCCGCGGGACAGCATAAACACTGAAGCTTTCTTT. It codes for CASSPRDSINTEAFF.

The CDR3 sequence: CASRRTGVDYEQYF. The CDR3 DNA sequence: TGTGCCAGCAGGCGCACAGGGGTTGACTACGAGCAGTACTTC. V is TRBV2 and J is TRBJ2-7, with TRBD1 matching over 7 bases. The CDR3 is 14 amino acids. V lost 6 bases to trimming and J lost 3 bases; unmatched junction nucleotides: 8. Germline values: CDR1 SNHLY, CDR2 FYNNEI.

This chain connects TRBV25-1 to TRBJ2-5; D is possibly TRBD1 (6 bases). The V end lost 7 bases, the J end lost 2 bases, and 11 bases lay between the germline ends. The CDR3 is made up of 13 amino acids. Germline CDR1 and CDR2: MGHDK and SYGVNS. The CDR3 sequence: CASNLQGQETQYF. The CDR3 region has the DNA TGTGCCAGCAATCTACAGGGACAAGAGACCCAGTACTTC.

The chain is built from TRBV27 and TRBJ1-4; the D gene is possibly TRBD1 (5 bases). This CDR3 is built from 14 residues. V was shortened by 1 base and J by 8 bases, with 11 bases between the two germline ends. Germline V gene data show CDR1 as MNHEY and CDR2 as SMNVEV (reference sequence). Here the CDR3 DNA reads TGTGCCAGCAGTTTATTACCGGGGGTCGAAAAACTGTTTTTT. This codes for CASSLLPGVEKLFF.

The chain recombines TRBV13 with TRBJ1-1, with TRBD1 matching 7 bases. Unmatched junction bases numbered 11, after V lost 4 bases and J lost 0 bases. The CDR3 extends over 17 amino acids. Looked up from germline, CDR1 is PRHDT and CDR2 is FYEKMQ (reference sequence). CDR3 DNA sequence: TGTGCCAGCAGCTCATCGGGACAGTTACACATGAACACTGAAGCTTTCTTT. Translating gives CASSSSGQLHMNTEAFF.

V gene TRBV19 combines with J gene TRBJ2-3; maybe TRBD2 (6 bases). Trimming removed 5 bases from V and 0 bases from J, with 18 bases in between. The CDR3 has 17 amino acids. From germline, CDR1 is LNHDA and CDR2 SQIVND (reference sequence). The CDR3 sequence: CASSPWRGTYSTDTQYF. The CDR3 bases are TGTGCCAGTAGTCCCTGGAGGGGTACATATAGCACAGATACGCAGTATTTT.

The chain links TRBV11-2 to TRBJ2-5; 9 nucleotides match TRBD2. J was trimmed by 4 bases and V by 6 bases; bases with no gene match: 9. The CDR3 consists of 15 residues. Looked up from germline, CDR1 is SGHAT and CDR2 is FQNNGV. The CDR3: CASRNTGTSLETQYF. CDR3 nucleotide sequence: TGTGCCAGCAGAAACACCGGGACTAGCCTAGAGACCCAGTACTTC.

This chain connects TRBV27 to TRBJ1-5, with a weak D call TRBD1 (5 bases). Germline-derived CDR1 and CDR2 are MNHEY and SMNVEV (reference sequence). The CDR3 has 18 residues. V was clipped by 2 bases and J by 3 bases, with 20 bases between them. CDR3 sequence reads: CASSLKPPGVATNQPQHF. The CDR3 region has the DNA TGTGCCAGCAGTTTAAAGCCGCCGGGGGTCGCCACCAATCAGCCCCAGCATTTT.

The genes are TRBV7-9 and TRBJ2-1, with D perhaps matching TRBD1 (6 bases). The germline CDR1 and CDR2 sequences are SEHNR and FQNEAQ (reference sequence). Trimming cost V 8 bases and J 7 bases, with 18 bases left between them. The CDR3 has 14 residues. The CDR3 bases are TGTGCCAGCGGGCGACAGGACCTCTGGAATGAGCAGTTCTTC. It encodes CASGRQDLWNEQFF.

The chain links TRBV18 to TRBJ2-3; possibly TRBD1 for D (5 bases). Germline V gene sequence: CDR1 KGHSH, CDR2 LQKENI. The V end was cut by 4 bases, the J end by 4 bases, with 12 bases between. This CDR3 has 14 residues. The CDR3 DNA follows: TGTGCCAGCTCACAGGGTCCAGGGTCAGATACGCAGTATTTT. Encoded protein: CASSQGPGSDTQYF.

V usage is TRBV19 and J usage is TRBJ2-1; TRBD2 matches 14 bases. The trim removed 2 bases at V and 6 bases at J, leaving 6 bases unmatched. Germline assignment: CDR1 LNHDA and CDR2 SQIVND (reference sequence). The CDR3 has 17 amino acids. This CDR3 reads CASSISPGLAGVNEQFF. DNA of the CDR3: TGTGCCAGTAGTATATCGCCGGGACTAGCGGGAGTCAATGAGCAGTTCTTC. The full variable domain, with the rest looked up from reference TRBV19 and TRBJ2-1, is DGGITQSPKYLFRKEGQNVTLSCEQNLNHDAMYWYRQDPGQGLRLIYYSQIVNDFQKGDIAEGYSVSREKKESFPLTVTSAQKNPTAFYLCASSISPGLAGVNEQFFGPGTRLTVL.

V usage is TRBV19 and J usage is TRBJ2-7; D gene uncertain. V was cut by 4 bases and J by 5 bases, with 9 bases left in between. The germline CDR1 and CDR2 sequences are LNHDA and SQIVND (reference sequence). The CDR3 has 12 amino acids. This chain's CDR3 is CASSTRGDEQYF. CDR3 nucleotide sequence: TGTGCCAGTAGTACCAGAGGTGACGAGCAGTACTTC.

The chain employs TRBV10-1 and TRBJ2-1; TRBD1 agrees at 8 bases. CDR3 length: 15 amino acids. V lost 0 bases, J lost 2 bases, and 0 bases stayed unmatched. The germline V gene has CDR1 WNHNN and CDR2 SYGVQD (reference sequence). The CDR3 DNA is TGCGCCAGCAGTGAGTCGGGACAGGCCTACAATGAGCAGTTCTTC. This gives the protein CASSESGQAYNEQFF.

The chain carries TRBV5-4 and TRBJ2-3, with 7 bases that match TRBD1. CDR3 length: 15 amino acids. Germline loops: CDR1 SGHNT, CDR2 YYREEE (reference sequence). Trimming cost V 0 bases and J 4 bases; bases outside gene matches: 5. This chain's CDR3 is CASSLVVTGSDTQYF. CDR3 nucleotides: TGTGCCAGCAGCTTGGTGGTGACAGGGTCAGATACGCAGTATTTT.

The V gene is TRBV7-9, the J gene TRBJ2-7, with 7 positions matching TRBD1. This CDR3 is built from 13 residues. CDR1 SEHNR and CDR2 FQNEAQ come from the germline V gene (reference sequence). Trimming cost V 5 bases and J 3 bases; bases outside gene matches: 4. This CDR3 reads CASSRGQIYEQYF. The CDR3 DNA sequence: TGTGCCAGCAGCCGGGGACAGATCTACGAGCAGTACTTC.

This chain joins TRBV9 and TRBJ2-5; TRBD2 matches 12 bases. The germline V gene has CDR1 SGDLS and CDR2 YYNGEE. The CDR3 loop spans 17 amino acids. Losses at the gene ends were 4 bases for V and 5 bases for J; bases not matched to a gene: 12. The CDR3 DNA sequence: TGTGCCAGCAGCTCAACTAGCGGGGGGCACCTCATTGAGACCCAGTACTTC. It encodes CASSSTSGGHLIETQYF.